The source of this T cell receptor beta chain is a study of T cells in Graves' hyperthyroidism and ophthalmopathy. On the study more broadly: Blood from the periphery was taken at initial diagnosis, before any treatment.

V shed 0 bases and J shed 3 bases, with 6 bases lying between them. The CDR3 loop spans 13 amino acids. RNA transcripts provided the source from which TCR beta CDR3 regions were amplified. First-round RT-PCR with HTBI primers amplified the TCR CDR3 region. A single record per CDR3 protein comes from TCRdb applying MiXCR to the multiplex PCR reads. In the table there are 600,000 to 650,000 distinct CDR3 sequences, about 20% of which are singletons. In its sample, this clonotype was seen many times. The rearrangement uses TRBV12-3 or TRBV12-4 and TRBJ2-7; no clear D gene. This receptor was identified in a man younger than 40 with Graves' ophthalmopathy. The sequencing sample was made of blood. The CDR3 DNA is TGTGCCAGCAGTTTAGCGGAGAACTACGAGCAGTACTTC. Translating it yields CASSLAENYEQYF.